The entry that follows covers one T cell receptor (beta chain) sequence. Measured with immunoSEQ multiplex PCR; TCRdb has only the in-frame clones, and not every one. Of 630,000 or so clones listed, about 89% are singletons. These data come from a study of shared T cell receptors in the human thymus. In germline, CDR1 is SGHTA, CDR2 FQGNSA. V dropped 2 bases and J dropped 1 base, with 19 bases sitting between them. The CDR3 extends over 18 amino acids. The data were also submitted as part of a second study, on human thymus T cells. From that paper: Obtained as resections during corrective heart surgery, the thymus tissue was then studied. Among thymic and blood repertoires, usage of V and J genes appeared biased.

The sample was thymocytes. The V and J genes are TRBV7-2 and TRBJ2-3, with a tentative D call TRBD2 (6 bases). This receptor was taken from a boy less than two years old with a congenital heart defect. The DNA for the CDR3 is TGTGCCAGCAGCTTATCTAGCGAGGAATTTAGGTGCACAGATACGCAGTATTTT. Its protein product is CASSLSSEEFRCTDTQYF.